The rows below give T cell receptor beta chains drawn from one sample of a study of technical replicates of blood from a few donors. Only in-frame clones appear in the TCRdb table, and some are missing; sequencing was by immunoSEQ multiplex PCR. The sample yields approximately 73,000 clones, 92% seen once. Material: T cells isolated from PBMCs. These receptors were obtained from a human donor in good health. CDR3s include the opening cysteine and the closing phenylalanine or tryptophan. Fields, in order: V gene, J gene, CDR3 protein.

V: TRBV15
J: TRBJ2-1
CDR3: CATSKGQGSGVLDEQFF

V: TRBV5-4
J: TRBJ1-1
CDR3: CASSDAWTGSRSEAFF

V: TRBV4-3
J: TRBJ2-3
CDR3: CASSYTDTQYF

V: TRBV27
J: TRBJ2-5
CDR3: CASSPQGMGETQYF

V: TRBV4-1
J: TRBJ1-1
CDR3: CASSSPGDTEAFF

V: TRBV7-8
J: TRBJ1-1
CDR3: CASSLGGGPAFF

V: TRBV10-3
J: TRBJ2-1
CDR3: CAISGEGTNNEQFF

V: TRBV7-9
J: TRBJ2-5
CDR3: CASSGGTRETQYF

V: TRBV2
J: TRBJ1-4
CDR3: CASSERLGKEKLFF

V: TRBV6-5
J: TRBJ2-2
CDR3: CASSYGGTGNTGELFF

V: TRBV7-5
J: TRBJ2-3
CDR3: CVRSFGPFYNTDTQYF

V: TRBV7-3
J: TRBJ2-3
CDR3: CASSPLSGPTDTQYF

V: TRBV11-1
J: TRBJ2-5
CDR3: CASSSGQLLAETQYF

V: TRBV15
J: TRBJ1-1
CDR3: CATSRDVGVGAEAFF

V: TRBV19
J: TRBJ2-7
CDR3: CASSIDLAGGPQQYF

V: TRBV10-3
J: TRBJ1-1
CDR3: CAINTGPHTEAFF

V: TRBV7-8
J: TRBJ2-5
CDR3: CASSLRGTSGRILVETQYF